These 21 T cell receptor beta chains share one sample of origin, sequenced in a study of T cell repertoires in cytomegalovirus infection. Their antigens are not known. One entry per CDR3 protein results from TCRdb running MiXCR on the reads. Of about 100,000 distinct CDR3 sequences listed, roughly 40% were seen once; the top ten hold less than 80%. The sample in question was CD8+ T cells from cultured PBMCs, obtained from culture after CMV antigen stimulation. These receptors were obtained from a human donor in good health (CMV status not recorded). Some clones in this sample may be carry-over from other donors' samples.

The V call is TRBV9, the J call TRBJ2-5; TRBD1 is a possible D gene (5 bases). The germline V and J ends were trimmed by 0 bases and 5 bases, with 11 bases remaining between them. Germline assignment: CDR1 SGDLS and CDR2 YYNGEE. The CDR3 runs 14 residues. CDR3 in DNA: TGTGCCAGCAGCGTAGGGCAGGGTTGGGAGACCCAGTACTTC. Translated: CASSVGQGWETQYF.

This clonotype was observed a handful of times. The chain is built from TRBV28 and TRBJ2-5; 12 bases map to TRBD2. This CDR3 spans 17 amino acids. Unmatched junction bases numbered 12, after V lost 6 bases and J lost 4 bases. Germline values: CDR1 MDHEN, CDR2 SYDVKM. The CDR3 DNA reads as TGTGCCAGCAGCCACCAGCCTAGCGGGGGGGCGGTAGAGACCCAGTACTTC. Translated, it gives CASSHQPSGGAVETQYF.

Only a few counts were recorded for this clonotype. The genes are TRBV12-3 or TRBV12-4 and TRBJ1-1; D gene uncertain. Trimming stripped 6 bases from V and 7 bases from J, with 9 bases between. The CDR3 is 11 amino acids. CDR3 sequence: CASSHPGEAFF. The CDR3 coding sequence is TGTGCCAGCAGCCACCCCGGTGAAGCTTTCTTT.

The table lists this clonotype with a few counts. This chain uses TRBV7-6 with TRBJ2-1, with 8 positions matching TRBD1. Losses at the gene ends were 4 bases for V and 3 bases for J; bases not matched to a gene: 14. The CDR3 extends over 18 amino acids. CDR1 SGHVS and CDR2 FNYEAQ come from the germline V gene. The CDR3 DNA sequence: TGTGCCAGCAGCTCCCCTACTCTACAGGGGGGAATCTACAATGAGCAGTTCTTC. Encoded protein: CASSSPTLQGGIYNEQFF.

V and J are TRBV9 and TRBJ2-2, with 11 bases aligning to TRBD2. CDR3 length: 14 amino acids. Germline CDR1 and CDR2: SGDLS and YYNGEE. Unmatched junction bases numbered 1, after V lost 2 bases and J lost 7 bases. CDR3 in DNA: TGTGCCAGCAGCGTTAGCGGGGGGGACGGGGAGCTGTTTTTT. Translation gives CASSVSGGDGELFF.

This clonotype came up a few times. The V call is TRBV6-5, the J call TRBJ2-4; unclear D gene. Germline V gene sequence: CDR1 MNHEY, CDR2 SVGAGI. The CDR3 has 15 amino acids. With 2 bases removed from V and 0 bases from J, the gap between germline ends came to 8 bases. The CDR3 DNA reads TGTGCCAGCAGTTACACTGACGGAGCCAAAAACATTCAGTACTTC. Protein product: CASSYTDGAKNIQYF.

Ten or more counts support this clonotype. CDR3 residues: CASSFLAGGHSTDTQYF. CDR3 DNA: TGTGCCAGCAGTTTCCTAGCGGGGGGACATAGCACAGATACGCAGTATTTT. The rearrangement uses TRBV12-3 or TRBV12-4 and TRBJ2-3; the match to TRBD2 covers 11 bases. The CDR3 is 17 amino acids. Trimming took 3 bases from V and 0 from J; bases not matched to a gene: 5.

This clonotype was recorded a few times. The J gene is TRBJ2-1, the V gene TRBV11-1; no clear D. The CDR3 has 12 residues. Trimming removed 3 bases from V and 7 bases from J, with 7 bases in between. The germline V gene encodes CDR1 SGHAT and CDR2 FQDESV (reference sequence). The CDR3 is CASSLVWNEQFF. The CDR3 DNA sequence: TGTGCCAGCAGCTTGGTATGGAATGAGCAGTTCTTC.

This clonotype has just a few counts. The chain recombines TRBV19 with TRBJ2-2; 8 bases align to TRBD2. The V and J ends lost 7 bases and 4 bases, in that order; junction bases with no gene match: 8. The CDR3 covers 15 residues. Germline V gene data show CDR1 as LNHDA and CDR2 as SQIVND (reference sequence). The CDR3 DNA follows: TGTGCCAGTATGATTGGGACTAGAACCACCGGGGAGCTGTTTTTT. This codes for CASMIGTRTTGELFF.

The chain recombines TRBV7-2 with TRBJ2-7, with D tentatively TRBD1 (6 bases). This CDR3 spans 14 amino acids. Trimming pared 3 bases from V and 2 bases from J, leaving 11 bases between. Germline assignment: CDR1 SGHTA and CDR2 FQGNSA. Written as DNA, the CDR3 is TGTGCCAGCAGCTTTACAGGGACCCCCTACGAGCAGTACTTC. Its translation is CASSFTGTPYEQYF.

The gene calls are TRBV5-1 and TRBJ1-5, with a weak D call TRBD1 (5 bases). The CDR3 is made up of 14 amino acids. Trimming stripped 0 bases from V and 5 bases from J, with 9 bases between. Germline lookup yields CDR1 SGHRS and CDR2 YFSETQ. DNA of the CDR3: TGCGCCAGCAGCTTGGAGGGGCGGGATCAGCCCCAGCATTTT. It translates to CASSLEGRDQPQHF.

In this sample, this clonotype turned up a few times. CDR3 region: CASSIAPGRQPQHF. CDR3 DNA sequence: TGTGCCAGTAGTATAGCCCCAGGGCGGCAGCCCCAGCATTTT. The gene calls are TRBV19 and TRBJ1-5; TRBD1 is a possible D gene (5 bases). Between the trimmed V and J ends, which lost 1 base and 7 bases, there was a span of 11 bases. Per the germline V gene, CDR1 is LNHDA and CDR2 is SQIVND (reference sequence). The CDR3 totals 14 residues.

V gene TRBV11-2 combines with J gene TRBJ2-7; D remains unclear. Germline V gene data show CDR1 as SGHAT and CDR2 as FQNNGV. The ends were cut back, 0 bases at V and 2 bases at J, with 11 bases in the middle. This CDR3 has 15 residues. The CDR3 coding sequence is TGTGCCAGCAGCTTAGAATTCGCACGAACCTACGAGCAGTACTTC. This encodes CASSLEFARTYEQYF.

The V and J genes are TRBV29-1 and TRBJ2-7; 9 positions match TRBD1. The V segment lost 1 base and the J segment 3 bases; nucleotides outside the gene matches: 10. CDR3 size: 16 residues. CDR1 and CDR2 from the germline V gene are SQVTM and ANQGSEA. The CDR3 region has the DNA TGCAGCGTTGAAGCTCTGGGACAGGGCATCTACTACGAGCAGTACTTC. It yields the protein CSVEALGQGIYYEQYF.

The chain recombines TRBV9 with TRBJ1-1, with no clear D. CDR1 and CDR2 from the germline V gene are SGDLS and YYNGEE. There are 16 residues in the CDR3. The germline V and J ends were trimmed by 0 bases and 4 bases, with 16 bases remaining between them. The CDR3 bases are TGTGCCAGCAGCGTAGGGCAGGAGGCATCGGGCACTGAAGCTTTCTTT. Residues: CASSVGQEASGTEAFF.

This clonotype was recorded a few times. The chain links TRBV19 to TRBJ1-2, with unresolved D. The CDR3 totals 14 residues. Deletions cut 3 bases from V and 3 bases from J, with 11 bases between. Germline V gene sequence: CDR1 LNHDA, CDR2 SQIVND (reference sequence). CDR3 coding DNA: TGTGCCAGTAGTATTGGTTTCGGCGACTATGGCTACACCTTC. Its translation: CASSIGFGDYGYTF.

The CDR3 loop is CASSLDRAGANVLTF. The CDR3 coding sequence is TGTGCCAGCAGTTTAGATAGGGCTGGGGCCAACGTCCTGACTTTC. This chain links TRBV27 with TRBJ2-6; D not resolved. V was clipped by 2 bases and J by 2 bases, with 7 bases between them. The CDR3 is made up of 15 amino acids. CDR1 is MNHEY and CDR2 is SMNVEV in the germline V gene (reference sequence).

V and J are TRBV24-1 and TRBJ2-1, with 7 bases identical to TRBD1. Germline CDR1 and CDR2: KGHDR and SFDVKD. The ends lost 6 bases at V and 5 bases at J; junction bases unmatched: 6. This CDR3 spans 14 amino acids. CDR3 in amino acids: CATSRPGQNNEQFF. As DNA, the CDR3 is TGTGCCACCAGTAGGCCGGGACAGAACAATGAGCAGTTCTTC.

The chain joins TRBV28 to TRBJ1-4; the D gene is possibly TRBD1 (5 bases). There are 14 residues in the CDR3. V lost 4 bases and J lost 8, with 14 bases in between. From germline, CDR1 is MDHEN and CDR2 SYDVKM. CDR3 DNA: TGTGCCAGCAGTTGGACGCAGGGCGGGGAAAAACTGTTTTTT. Translated: CASSWTQGGEKLFF.

This chain links TRBV7-2 with TRBJ2-7; D is uncertain. Trimming left V 4 bases short and J 3 bases short, with 7 bases between. The CDR3 totals 12 residues. CDR1 is SGHTA and CDR2 is FQGNSA in the germline V gene. The CDR3 is CASSSESYEQYF. CDR3 DNA: TGTGCCAGCAGCTCCGAGAGCTACGAGCAGTACTTC.

J is TRBJ1-1 and V is TRBV28; D is ambiguous. The germline V gene encodes CDR1 MDHEN and CDR2 SYDVKM. The CDR3 loop spans 14 amino acids. The V end was cut by 5 bases, the J end by 0 bases, with 10 bases between. The CDR3 sequence is CASSIGVMNTEAFF. CDR3 nucleotides: TGTGCCAGCAGTATCGGGGTTATGAACACTGAAGCTTTCTTT.